What follows is one TCR beta chain and its context. The V segment lost 1 base and the J segment 3 bases; nucleotides outside the gene matches: 6. The CDR3 spans 15 residues. The germline V gene encodes CDR1 SGHRS and CDR2 YFSETQ. The data derive from a study of shared T cell receptors in the human thymus. Clones were sequenced by immunoSEQ multiplex PCR, and TCRdb holds only the in-frame ones, with some missing. This sample has approximately 760,000 clones, with 80% to 90% found just once. This sample was shared with a second study, whose subject was human thymus T cells. From that paper: Those donating were healthy Finnish infants in corrective surgery for congenital heart defects. Surgeons resected thymus tissue during corrective heart surgery.

The TCR sequence derives from a girl under three years old with a congenital heart defect. This chain connects TRBV5-1 to TRBJ2-5; 7 bases agree with TRBD2. The sequencing sample was made of thymocytes. The CDR3 bases are TGCGCCAGCAGCTTGAGACTAGCAGAAAAAGAGACCCAGTACTTC. This sequence encodes CASSLRLAEKETQYF.